Presented here are 25 T cell receptor beta chains from one specimen sequenced in a study of cytomegalovirus exposure and HLA in healthy donors (dated by TCRdb to about 2017). Preparation of the library involved the immunoSEQ multiplex PCR assay. The table comes from immuneACCESS by way of TCRdb, which keeps in-frame sequences with V and J called. Part of the clones is missing from these tables; in studies checked, under half for an unresolved V gene and the rest for unknown reasons. The sample includes under 250,000 clones, with roughly 81% observed a single time. In total, the top ten clones hold around 1.2% of the sample. The sequenced material came from PBMCs. Receptor source: a woman aged 25 to 39 in good health and CMV-seronegative.

The genes are TRBV5-1 and TRBJ1-2, with TRBD1 matching 7 bases. Germline CDR1 reads SGHRS; CDR2 reads YFSETQ. The CDR3 has 16 residues. Trimming cost V 2 bases and J 4 bases; bases outside gene matches: 11. CDR3 in amino acids: CASSFLRDSDIYGYTF. The CDR3 region has the DNA TGCGCCAGCAGCTTTCTTCGGGACAGTGATATCTATGGCTACACCTTC.

This rearrangement joins TRBV25-1 to TRBJ2-1, with 9 bases lining up with TRBD2. There are 14 residues in the CDR3. The germline CDR1 and CDR2 sequences are MGHDK and SYGVNS. The V and J ends lost 7 bases and 4 bases, in that order; junction bases with no gene match: 5. CDR3 nucleotides: TGTGCCAGCACTGGGACTAGCTCATACAATGAGCAGTTCTTC. Protein sequence: CASTGTSSYNEQFF.

CDR3 in amino acids: CASSPPNYEQYF. CDR3 coding DNA: TGCGCCAGCAGCCCGCCTAACTACGAGCAGTACTTC. V gene TRBV4-1 combines with J gene TRBJ2-7; unclear D gene. Per the germline V gene, CDR1 is MGHRA and CDR2 is YSYEKL. V lost 4 bases and J 3 bases, leaving 7 bases between the germline ends. The CDR3 totals 12 residues.

The chain links TRBV5-1 to TRBJ2-7, with a tentative D call TRBD1 (6 bases). Trimming pared 0 bases from V and 5 bases from J, leaving 15 bases between. CDR3 length: 15 residues. Germline loops: CDR1 SGHRS, CDR2 YFSETQ. The CDR3 protein is CASSLVLGAMDEQYF. CDR3 bases: TGCGCCAGCAGCTTGGTACTGGGGGCCATGGACGAGCAGTACTTC. Supplemented by reference TRBV5-1 and TRBJ2-7, the full variable domain reads KAGVTQTPRYLIKTRGQQVTLSCSPISGHRSVSWYQQTPGQGLQFLFEYFSETQRNKGNFPGRFSGRQFSNSRSEMNVSTLELGDSALYLCASSLVLGAMDEQYFGPGTRLTVT.

V and J are TRBV6-1 and TRBJ2-2, with 9 bases lining up with TRBD1. The length of the CDR3 is 14 residues. Germline trimming cut 8 bases from V and 6 bases from J; bases unmatched to any gene: 7. Germline V gene data show CDR1 as MNHNS and CDR2 as SASEGT. The CDR3 protein is CASRRDREAGELFF. The CDR3 coding sequence is TGTGCCAGCCGTAGGGACAGGGAGGCCGGGGAGCTGTTTTTT.

This sequence joins TRBV5-1 and TRBJ1-3; 8 positions agree with TRBD1. V shed 3 bases, J shed 4 bases, and the junction held 3 bases outside the gene matches. The CDR3 is 14 residues long. Per the germline V gene, CDR1 is SGHRS and CDR2 is YFSETQ. The DNA for the CDR3 is TGCGCCAGCAGCTCGACAGGGGTCGGAAACACCATATATTTT. Its protein product is CASSSTGVGNTIYF.

The CDR3 DNA reads TGCGCCAGCAGCCTACGCCTGGGACAGGGGGCACAAAAACTGTTTTTT. Its translation is CASSLRLGQGAQKLFF. The chain combines TRBV5-1 with TRBJ1-4; 12 nucleotides align to TRBD1. Germline CDR1 and CDR2: SGHRS and YFSETQ. The CDR3 is 16 amino acids. The V segment lost 4 bases and the J segment 9 bases; nucleotides outside the gene matches: 10.

This clone was counted a few times. The chain couples TRBV7-9 to TRBJ1-5; D may be TRBD1 (5 bases). V lost 5 bases and J lost 0, with 8 bases in between. The germline V gene has CDR1 SEHNR and CDR2 FQNEAQ (reference sequence). The CDR3 loop spans 14 amino acids. The CDR3 DNA reads as TGTGCCAGCAGCATTCAGGGTAGCAATCAGCCCCAGCATTTT. This gives the protein CASSIQGSNQPQHF. Supplemented by reference TRBV7-9 and TRBJ1-5, the full variable domain reads DTGVSQNPRHKITKRGQNVTFRCDPISEHNRLYWYRQTLGQGPEFLTYFQNEAQLEKSRLLSDRFSAERPKGSFSTLEIQRTEQGDSAMYLCASSIQGSNQPQHFGDGTRLSIL.

The rearrangement links TRBV7-3 to TRBJ2-1; 11 bases align to TRBD2. V lost 4 bases and J lost 3; bases outside the gene matches: 2. The CDR3 contains 15 residues. Germline CDR1 and CDR2: SGHTA and FQGTGA. CDR3 loop: CASSWGTSGYNEQFF. The CDR3 nucleotides are TGTGCCAGCAGCTGGGGGACTAGCGGCTACAATGAGCAGTTCTTC.

V usage is TRBV7-8 and J usage is TRBJ2-2; no reliable D call. Trimming took 0 bases from V and 3 from J, leaving 8 bases between them. This CDR3 contains 15 residues. Germline values: CDR1 SGHVS, CDR2 FQNEAQ. CDR3 coding DNA: TGTGCCAGCAGCTTAGCGCGGCCCGACACCGGGGAGCTGTTTTTT. It encodes CASSLARPDTGELFF.

This clone was picked up a small number of times. V usage is TRBV11-3 and J usage is TRBJ1-1, with 7 bases aligning to TRBD1. Germline values: CDR1 SGHNT, CDR2 YENEEA. The CDR3 has 12 residues. V gave up 3 bases and J gave up 9 bases; unmatched junction bases: 4. CDR3 DNA: TGTGCCAGCAGCTTGCGACAGGGCCAAGCTTTCTTT. Translating gives CASSLRQGQAFF.

The rearrangement joins TRBV5-1 to TRBJ1-6; a possible D gene is TRBD1 (5 bases). CDR1 and CDR2 from the germline V gene are SGHRS and YFSETQ. This CDR3 is built from 16 residues. The V end was cut by 0 bases, the J end by 0 bases, with 7 bases between. The CDR3: CASSLVTGSYNSPLHF. In DNA, the CDR3 is TGCGCCAGCAGCTTGGTTACAGGCTCCTATAATTCACCCCTCCACTTT.

This clone was picked up a small number of times. In DNA form, the CDR3 reads TGTGCCAGCAGTTTCTTCGACAGGACCAATTCACCCCTCCACTTT. Translation gives CASSFFDRTNSPLHF. The V call is TRBV28, the J call TRBJ1-6; D may be TRBD1 (6 bases). The CDR3 is 15 amino acids. The germline CDR1 and CDR2 sequences are MDHEN and SYDVKM. Trimming left V 3 bases short and J 7 bases short, with 13 bases between.

The V gene is TRBV5-1, the J gene TRBJ1-1; D remains ambiguous. The length of the CDR3 is 15 residues. Per germline, CDR1 SGHRS and CDR2 YFSETQ. With 0 bases removed from V and 4 bases from J, the gap between germline ends came to 13 bases. CDR3 amino acids: CASSLEGKGGTEAFF. CDR3 nucleotide sequence: TGCGCCAGCAGCTTGGAAGGGAAGGGAGGCACTGAAGCTTTCTTT.

This chain joins TRBV19 and TRBJ1-2, with D possibly TRBD1 on 6 matching bases. This CDR3 has 12 residues. Germline V gives CDR1 LNHDA, CDR2 SQIVND (reference sequence). Trimming left V 3 bases short and J 10 bases short, with 12 bases between. CDR3 DNA sequence: TGTGCCAGTAGTATCCGGGACAACTACTACACCTTC. This translates into CASSIRDNYYTF. The complete variable domain, with remaining parts taken from reference TRBV19 and TRBJ1-2, reads DGGITQSPKYLFRKEGQNVTLSCEQNLNHDAMYWYRQDPGQGLRLIYYSQIVNDFQKGDIAEGYSVSREKKESFPLTVTSAQKNPTAFYLCASSIRDNYYTFGSGTRLTVV.

The table lists this clone with a count of one. This sequence joins TRBV5-1 and TRBJ2-2, with D possibly matching TRBD1 (6 bases). Germline loops: CDR1 SGHRS, CDR2 YFSETQ. Trimming removed 0 bases from V and 3 bases from J, with 12 bases in between. CDR3 length: 16 residues. In DNA, the CDR3 is TGCGCCAGCAGCTTGGAGGTCGCAGGGGACACCGGGGAGCTGTTTTTT. Its translation: CASSLEVAGDTGELFF.

J is TRBJ2-5 and V is TRBV4-1, with a tentative D call TRBD2 (5 bases). Per germline, CDR1 MGHRA and CDR2 YSYEKL. The CDR3 has 13 amino acids. V was trimmed by 4 bases and J by 5 bases, leaving 11 bases between them. The CDR3 DNA reads as TGCGCCAGCAGCCTCGGGATTCAGGAGACCCAGTACTTC. Its translation is CASSLGIQETQYF.

The rearrangement links TRBV19 to TRBJ2-1; maybe TRBD1 (5 bases). V was clipped by 3 bases and J by 0 bases, with 9 bases between them. CDR1 and CDR2 (germline): LNHDA, SQIVND (reference sequence). This CDR3 is built from 15 residues. The CDR3 nucleotides read TGTGCCAGTAGTATGACAGTACACTCCTACAATGAGCAGTTCTTC. This codes for CASSMTVHSYNEQFF.

The chain uses TRBV4-2 and TRBJ2-7; 7 bases are a match to TRBD2. Germline V gene sequence: CDR1 LGHNA, CDR2 YNFKEQ. CDR3 length: 13 amino acids. V lost 0 bases to trimming and J lost 4 bases; unmatched junction nucleotides: 0. The CDR3 reads CASSQEGGYEQYF. The CDR3 nucleotides read TGTGCCAGCAGCCAAGAGGGGGGGTACGAGCAGTACTTC.

The chain has TRBV6-5 and TRBJ1-3; the match to TRBD1 covers 9 bases. Trimming removed 7 bases from V and 4 bases from J; junction bases left unmatched: 8. From germline, CDR1 is MNHEY and CDR2 SVGAGI. This CDR3 contains 15 residues. CDR3 DNA: TGTGCCAGCACCGGACAGGGGAGAGGCGGAAACACCATATATTTT. Encoded protein: CASTGQGRGGNTIYF.

The chain recombines TRBV6-5 with TRBJ2-7; D might be TRBD2 (6 bases). Germline CDR1 and CDR2: MNHEY and SVGAGI. The CDR3 length is 15 residues. V lost 2 bases and J 2 bases, leaving 13 bases between the germline ends. The CDR3 sequence is CASSYRTGGAYEQYF. Here the CDR3 DNA reads TGTGCCAGCAGTTACCGGACTGGAGGGGCCTACGAGCAGTACTTC.

CDR3 region: CASSSQGGQGSYNEQFF. Written as DNA, the CDR3 is TGTGCCAGCAGTTCCCAGGGGGGACAGGGCTCCTACAATGAGCAGTTCTTC. V usage is TRBV7-3 and J usage is TRBJ2-1; TRBD1 matches at 9 bases. Trimming at V came to 6 bases and at J to 0 bases, leaving 9 bases not matched to a gene. The CDR3 loop spans 17 amino acids. CDR1 is SGHTA and CDR2 is FQGTGA in the germline V gene.

This chain links TRBV30 with TRBJ2-1; no firm D call. The CDR3 runs 11 residues. CDR1 is GTSNPN, CDR2 SVGIG, per germline (reference sequence). The V and J ends lost 0 bases and 7 bases respectively, with 4 bases between them. The CDR3 DNA is TGTGCCTGGAGTGTAGCAAATGAGCAGTTCTTC. Translation gives CAWSVANEQFF.

This chain uses TRBV14 with TRBJ1-1; D possibly corresponds to TRBD1 (5 bases). V was cut by 4 bases and J by 5 bases, with 20 bases left in between. CDR3 size: 16 residues. In germline, CDR1 is SGHDN, CDR2 FVKESK. The CDR3 loop is CASSPSRTYGGTEAFF. DNA of the CDR3: TGTGCCAGCAGCCCCAGCCGGACGTATGGGGGGACTGAAGCTTTCTTT.

This clone was seen once. The chain couples TRBV7-2 to TRBJ1-1; D remains unclear. The V gene lost 2 bases and the J gene lost 0 bases, with 7 bases spanning the gap. CDR1 is SGHTA and CDR2 is FQGNSA in the germline V gene. The CDR3 totals 14 residues. The CDR3 DNA reads as TGTGCCAGCAGCTTATGGCGGCTGAACACTGAAGCTTTCTTT. Its translation: CASSLWRLNTEAFF.